This T cell receptor beta chain was observed in a study of blood T cell repertoires in COVID-19. Produced via immunoSEQ multiplex PCR; TCRdb's table is partial and in-frame only. The sample contains under 200,000 clones, 88% of which appear only once. Recovery meant two consecutive negative NP/OP PCR tests, professional clearance, or resolved symptoms. The V gene end was trimmed by 5 bases and the J gene end by 2 bases; junction bases not matched to a gene: 8. The CDR3 covers 15 residues. Germline CDR1 reads SGHRS; CDR2 reads YFSETQ. The receptor was isolated from a woman aged 45-60 years who had recovered from COVID-19. This chain uses TRBV5-1 with TRBJ2-3, with TRBD1 matching 7 bases. Sequenced sample: PBMCs or T cells enriched from blood (not recorded which). This CDR3 reads CASRHRDRYTDTQYF. The CDR3, as DNA: TGCGCCAGCAGGCACCGGGACAGATACACAGATACGCAGTATTTT.